A selection of T cell receptor beta chains follows, all from one sample in a study of cytomegalovirus exposure and HLA in healthy donors. Measured with immunoSEQ multiplex PCR; TCRdb has only the in-frame clones, and not every one. The data show some 150,000 clones, about 60% seen once. The specimen sequenced was PBMCs. Receptors were obtained from a woman aged 55 to 70 in good health and CMV-seropositive. Each CDR3 is given with its conserved first and last residue. D genes are given only for firm matches. Clone size appears in some rows only: once, few, many, or a class for an expanded clone.

v_gene	j_gene	abundance	d_gene	CDR3aa	CDR3nt
TRBV9	TRBJ1-3	-	-	CASSVGGLSGNTIYF	TGTGCCAGCAGCGTAGGAGGACTCTCTGGAAACACCATATATTTT
TRBV7-2	TRBJ1-2	few	-	CASSLDTGTYGYTF	TGTGCCAGCAGCTTAGACACAGGGACCTATGGCTACACCTTC
TRBV4-2	TRBJ2-7	once	-	CASSLFVPYEQYF	TGTGCCAGCAGCCTATTCGTTCCCTACGAGCAGTACTTC
TRBV13	TRBJ2-7	few	-	CASSLGGLAAYEQYF	TGTGCCAGCAGCTTAGGAGGCCTAGCTGCGTACGAGCAGTACTTC
TRBV29-1	TRBJ1-2	-	TRBD1	CSVGTGAYGYTF	TGCAGCGTCGGGACAGGAGCCTATGGCTACACCTTC
TRBV7-2	TRBJ1-2	-	TRBD1	CASSPRTGTDGYTF	TGTGCCAGCAGCCCGCGGACAGGGACCGATGGCTACACCTTC
TRBV5-6	TRBJ2-2	-	TRBD2	CASSRGLAGGELFF	TGTGCCAGCAGCAGGGGACTAGCGGGGGGGGAGCTGTTTTTT
TRBV7-8	TRBJ2-5	few	TRBD2	CASSLRYREGRETQYF	TGTGCCAGCAGCTTAAGGTACCGGGAGGGCCGGGAGACCCAGTACTTC
TRBV14	TRBJ1-2	few	-	CASSQSQALYGYTF	TGTGCCAGCAGCCAGAGCCAGGCGCTCTATGGCTACACCTTC
TRBV28	TRBJ2-3	-	TRBD2	CASRGTSGSTDTQYF	TGTGCCAGCAGGGGGACTAGCGGGAGCACAGATACGCAGTATTTT
TRBV28	TRBJ2-7	-	TRBD1	CASSPGQGKIGSYEQYF	TGTGCCAGCAGCCCGGGACAGGGTAAGATCGGCTCCTACGAGCAGTACTTC
TRBV7-6	TRBJ2-2	once	TRBD1	CASSPWTGGSTGELFF	TGTGCCAGCAGTCCCTGGACAGGGGGCAGCACCGGGGAGCTGTTTTTT
TRBV5-4	TRBJ2-5	-	TRBD2	CASSLGGLAGQETQYF	TGTGCCAGCAGCTTGGGGGGACTAGCGGGACAAGAGACCCAGTACTTC
TRBV9	TRBJ2-7	-	-	CASSVAMTAYEQYF	TGTGCCAGCAGCGTAGCTATGACTGCCTACGAGCAGTACTTC
TRBV6-5	TRBJ1-4	once	-	CASSYSGAGGEKLFF	TGTGCCAGCAGTTACTCGGGGGCGGGTGGTGAAAAACTGTTTTTT
TRBV27	TRBJ2-1	once	-	CASSARPLVGGYNEQFF	TGTGCCAGCAGTGCCCGACCACTGGTGGGGGGTTACAATGAGCAGTTCTTC
TRBV27	TRBJ2-7	-	TRBD1	CASSLTTGGPPYEQYF	TGTGCCAGCAGTCTGACCACAGGGGGCCCCCCCTACGAGCAGTACTTC
TRBV5-1	TRBJ1-2	-	-	CASSPGEANYGYTF	TGCGCCAGCAGCCCCGGGGAGGCTAACTATGGCTACACCTTC
TRBV9	TRBJ1-2	-	-	CASSVVGGASGYTF	TGTGCCAGCAGCGTAGTCGGGGGGGCGTCGGGCTACACCTTC
TRBV27	TRBJ2-3	-	TRBD2	CASSPLLAGWTDTQYF	TGTGCCAGCTCTCCTCTACTAGCGGGATGGACAGATACGCAGTATTTT
TRBV7-2	TRBJ1-3	-	-	CASSLGGRGNTIYF	TGTGCCAGCAGCTTAGGGGGCAGGGGTAACACCATATATTTT
TRBV5-1	TRBJ2-7	-	TRBD2	CASSGGMGGDEQYF	TGCGCCAGCAGCGGGGGAATGGGGGGGGACGAGCAGTACTTC
TRBV5-1	TRBJ2-2	-	TRBD2	CASSFLAGGPGELFF	TGCGCCAGCAGCTTCCTAGCGGGAGGTCCCGGGGAGCTGTTTTTT
TRBV29-1	TRBJ1-2	few	-	CSVGRGGFDGYTF	TGCAGCGTCGGTCGGGGAGGGTTTGATGGCTACACCTTC
TRBV30	TRBJ2-1	once	TRBD2	CAWSAGLTSRDEQFF	TGTGCCTGGAGCGCGGGGCTGACTAGCCGGGATGAGCAGTTCTTC
TRBV5-1	TRBJ2-7	-	TRBD2	CASSLEAGEYYEQYF	TGCGCCAGCAGCTTGGAAGCGGGAGAGTACTACGAGCAGTACTTC
TRBV7-4	TRBJ1-1	-	-	CASSLALGNEAFF	TGTGCCAGCAGCTTAGCGCTAGGAAATGAAGCTTTCTTT
TRBV5-1	TRBJ2-5	-	TRBD1	CASSLDRGVQETQYF	TGCGCCAGCAGCTTGGACAGGGGAGTTCAAGAGACCCAGTACTTC
TRBV4-1	TRBJ2-7	-	-	CASSPPARTHEQYF	TGCGCCAGCAGCCCACCCGCGCGTACCCACGAGCAGTACTTC
TRBV2	TRBJ2-7	-	-	CASLEQGALGEQYF	TGTGCCAGCTTAGAACAGGGAGCTCTGGGGGAGCAGTACTTC
TRBV19	TRBJ2-1	few	TRBD2	CASSPSGTSYNEQFF	TGTGCCAGTAGTCCTAGCGGGACCTCCTACAATGAGCAGTTCTTC
TRBV15	TRBJ2-1	-	TRBD2	CATSGRTSGNNEQFF	TGTGCCACCAGCGGGAGGACTAGCGGTAACAATGAGCAGTTCTTC
TRBV11-2	TRBJ1-1	-	-	CASSPPWNTEAFF	TGTGCCAGCAGCCCCCCATGGAACACTGAAGCTTTCTTT
TRBV28	TRBJ2-7	-	TRBD2	CASIPPGGTDEQYF	TGTGCCAGCATCCCTCCCGGGGGGACGGACGAGCAGTACTTC
TRBV6-1	TRBJ2-7	-	TRBD2	CASSEAQTSGRSYEQYF	TGTGCCAGCAGTGAAGCGCAGACTAGCGGGCGCTCCTACGAGCAGTACTTC
TRBV7-3	TRBJ2-3	-	TRBD2	CASSPAGPDTQYF	TGTGCCAGCAGCCCAGCGGGACCAGATACGCAGTATTTT
TRBV7-2	TRBJ1-4	once	TRBD1	CASSRQTGVEEKLFF	TGTGCCAGCAGCCGCCAGACAGGGGTTGAAGAAAAACTGTTTTTT
TRBV18	TRBJ1-4	-	TRBD1	CASSPGDRDDEKLFF	TGTGCCAGCTCACCGGGGGACAGGGATGACGAAAAACTGTTTTTT
TRBV14	TRBJ2-1	few	-	CASSQGLVSEQFF	TGTGCCAGCAGCCAAGGTCTAGTTAGTGAGCAGTTCTTC
TRBV4-3	TRBJ2-2	-	TRBD1	CASSQEDRAANTGELFF	TGCGCCAGCAGCCAAGAAGACAGGGCTGCGAACACCGGGGAGCTGTTTTTT
TRBV2	TRBJ2-7	-	-	CASSEVQGSDEQYF	TGTGCCAGCAGTGAAGTACAGGGAAGCGACGAGCAGTACTTC
TRBV19	TRBJ1-5	-	-	CASSRDSNQPQHF	TGTGCCAGTAGTCGGGATAGCAATCAGCCCCAGCATTTT
TRBV29-1	TRBJ2-3	-	TRBD2	CSVSGGRAGGTDTQYF	TGCAGCGTTTCAGGCGGGAGGGCCGGGGGCACAGATACGCAGTATTTT
TRBV28	TRBJ2-5	-	TRBD2	CASKRSGGRALETQYF	TGTGCCAGCAAGAGGTCTGGCGGGAGGGCTTTAGAGACCCAGTACTTC
TRBV10-2	TRBJ2-2	-	TRBD2	CASGSGSSTGELFF	TGCGCCAGCGGTAGCGGGAGCTCCACCGGGGAGCTGTTTTTT
TRBV28	TRBJ2-7	-	-	CASRTIAVSYEQYF	TGTGCCAGCAGAACGATAGCGGTCTCCTACGAGCAGTACTTC
TRBV9	TRBJ2-7	few	-	CASSSAASSYEQYF	TGTGCCAGCAGCTCCGCAGCTAGCTCCTACGAGCAGTACTTC
TRBV30	TRBJ1-2	few	-	CAWSRDTRESGYTF	TGTGCCTGGAGCCGGGATACCCGGGAGTCGGGCTACACCTTC
TRBV5-6	TRBJ2-3	-	TRBD1	CASSWDRGTDTQYF	TGTGCCAGCAGCTGGGACAGGGGCACAGATACGCAGTATTTT
TRBV10-2	TRBJ1-5	-	-	CASTIRVEQPQHF	TGCGCCAGCACGATACGGGTGGAGCAGCCCCAGCATTTT